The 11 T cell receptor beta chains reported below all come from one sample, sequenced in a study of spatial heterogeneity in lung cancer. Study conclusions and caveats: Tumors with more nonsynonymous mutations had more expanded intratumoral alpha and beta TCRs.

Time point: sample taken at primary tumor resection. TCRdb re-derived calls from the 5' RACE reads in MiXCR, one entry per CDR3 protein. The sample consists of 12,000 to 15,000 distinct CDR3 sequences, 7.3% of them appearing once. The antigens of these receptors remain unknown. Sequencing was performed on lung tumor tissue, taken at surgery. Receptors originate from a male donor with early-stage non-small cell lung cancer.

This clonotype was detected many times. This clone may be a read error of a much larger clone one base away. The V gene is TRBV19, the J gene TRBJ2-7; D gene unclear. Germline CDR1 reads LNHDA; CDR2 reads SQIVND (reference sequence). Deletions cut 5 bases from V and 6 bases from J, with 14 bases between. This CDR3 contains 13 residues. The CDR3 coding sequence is TGTGCCAGTAGTTTTGCCCGCTCTCGCGAGCAGTACTTC. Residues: CASSFARSREQYF. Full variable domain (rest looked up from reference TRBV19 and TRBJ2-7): DGGITQSPKYLFRKEGQNVTLSCEQNLNHDAMYWYRQDPGQGLRLIYYSQIVNDFQKGDIAEGYSVSREKKESFPLTVTSAQKNPTAFYLCASSFARSREQYFGPGTRLTVT.

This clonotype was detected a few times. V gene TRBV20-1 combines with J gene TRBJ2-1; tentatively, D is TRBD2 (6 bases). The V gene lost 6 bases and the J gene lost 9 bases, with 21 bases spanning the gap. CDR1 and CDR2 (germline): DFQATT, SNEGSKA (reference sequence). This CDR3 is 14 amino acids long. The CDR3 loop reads CSAAELGGVGEQFF. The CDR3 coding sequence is TGCAGTGCCGCCGAACTTGGAGGGGTAGGTGAGCAGTTCTTC.

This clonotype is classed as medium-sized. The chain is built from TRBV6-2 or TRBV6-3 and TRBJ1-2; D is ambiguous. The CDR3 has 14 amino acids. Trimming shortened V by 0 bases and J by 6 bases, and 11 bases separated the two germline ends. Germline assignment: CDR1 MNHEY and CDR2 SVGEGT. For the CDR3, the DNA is TGTGCCAGCAGTTACTCCTGGACCGGAGATGGCTACACCTTC. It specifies CASSYSWTGDGYTF.

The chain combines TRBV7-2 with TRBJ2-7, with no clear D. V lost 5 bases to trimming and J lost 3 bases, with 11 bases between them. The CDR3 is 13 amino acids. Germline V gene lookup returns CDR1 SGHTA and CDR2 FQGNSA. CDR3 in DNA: TGTGCCAGCAGCCTATCCTCCAGCTACGAGCAGTACTTC. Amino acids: CASSLSSSYEQYF.

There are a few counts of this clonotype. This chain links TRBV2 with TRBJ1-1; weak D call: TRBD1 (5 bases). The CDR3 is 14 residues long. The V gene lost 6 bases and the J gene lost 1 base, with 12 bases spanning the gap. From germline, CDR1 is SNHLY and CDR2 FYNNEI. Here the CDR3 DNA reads TGTGCCAGCAGGCCAGGGACCCGGAACACTGAAGCTTTCTTT. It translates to CASRPGTRNTEAFF.

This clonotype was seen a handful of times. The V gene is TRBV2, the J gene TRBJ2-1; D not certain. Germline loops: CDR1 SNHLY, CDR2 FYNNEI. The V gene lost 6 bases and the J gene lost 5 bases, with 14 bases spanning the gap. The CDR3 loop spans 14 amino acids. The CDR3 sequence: CASRTEPYHNEQFF. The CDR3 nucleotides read TGTGCCAGCAGGACGGAGCCGTACCACAATGAGCAGTTCTTC.

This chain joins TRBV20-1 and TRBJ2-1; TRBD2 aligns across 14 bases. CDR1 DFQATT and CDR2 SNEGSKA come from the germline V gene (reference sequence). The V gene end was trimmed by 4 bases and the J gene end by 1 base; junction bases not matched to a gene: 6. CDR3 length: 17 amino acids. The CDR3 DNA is TGCAGTGCTATGGGGACTAGCGGGAGCCTGTCCTACAATGAGCAGTTCTTC. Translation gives CSAMGTSGSLSYNEQFF.

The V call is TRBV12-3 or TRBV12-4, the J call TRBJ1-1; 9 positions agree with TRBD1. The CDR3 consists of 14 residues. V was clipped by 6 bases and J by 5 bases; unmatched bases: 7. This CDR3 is CASSLTGGLTEAFF. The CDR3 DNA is TGTGCCAGCAGCCTAACAGGGGGCTTAACTGAAGCTTTCTTT.

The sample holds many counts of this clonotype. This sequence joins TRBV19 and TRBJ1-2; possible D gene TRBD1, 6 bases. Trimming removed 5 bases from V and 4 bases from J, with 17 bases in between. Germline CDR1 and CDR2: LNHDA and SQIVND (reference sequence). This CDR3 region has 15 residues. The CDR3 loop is CASSGRTAQFYGYTF. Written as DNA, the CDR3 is TGTGCCAGTAGTGGACGGACAGCCCAATTCTATGGCTACACCTTC.

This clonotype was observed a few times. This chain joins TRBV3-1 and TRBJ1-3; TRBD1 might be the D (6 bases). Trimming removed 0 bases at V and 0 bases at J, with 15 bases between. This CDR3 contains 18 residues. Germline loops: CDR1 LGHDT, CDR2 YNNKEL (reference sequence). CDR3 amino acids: CASSQEGWGRFSGNTIYF. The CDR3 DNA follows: TGTGCCAGCAGCCAAGAAGGGTGGGGGCGCTTCTCTGGAAACACCATATATTTT.

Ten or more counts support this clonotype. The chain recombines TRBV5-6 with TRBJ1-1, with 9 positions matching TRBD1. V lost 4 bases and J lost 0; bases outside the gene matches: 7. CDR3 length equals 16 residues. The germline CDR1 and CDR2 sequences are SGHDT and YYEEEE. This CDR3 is CASSNYRGPVNTEAFF. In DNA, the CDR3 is TGTGCCAGCAGCAATTACAGGGGGCCAGTGAACACTGAAGCTTTCTTT.